A single sample gave rise to the 19 T cell receptor beta chains below, sequenced in a study of T-cell reconstitution after alpha-beta-depleted transplantation in children. Library preparation (for TCRbeta) was performed with unique molecular identifiers. TCRdb re-derived calls from the PCR reads in MiXCR, one entry per CDR3 protein. The sample records a few hundred thousand distinct CDR3 sequences, about 25% being singletons. Sequences were derived from PBMCs, sampled before TCRalphabeta/CD19-depleted stem cell transplant. Receptors originate from a girl aged 2-10 years with Fanconi anemia, due to receive a stem cell transplant.

This rearrangement joins TRBV20-1 to TRBJ2-3; D is ambiguous. Between the trimmed V and J ends, which lost 0 bases and 2 bases, there was a span of 18 bases. The CDR3 consists of 17 residues. Germline CDR1 DFQATT, CDR2 SNEGSKA (reference sequence). CDR3 sequence reads: CSARDRIGDSITDTQYF. For the CDR3, the DNA is TGCAGTGCTAGAGATCGGATCGGAGACTCTATCACAGATACGCAGTATTTT.

The V and J genes are TRBV12-3 or TRBV12-4 and TRBJ2-1; weak D call: TRBD2 (5 bases). V was cut by 6 bases and J by 0 bases, with 18 bases left in between. This CDR3 has 17 residues. The chain's CDR3 is CASSPTLPGSSYNEQFF. The CDR3, as DNA: TGTGCCAGCAGCCCCACCTTACCGGGAAGCTCCTACAATGAGCAGTTCTTC.

J is TRBJ2-1 and V is TRBV6-1; a possible D gene is TRBD1 (5 bases). V lost 7 bases to trimming and J lost 2 bases, with 21 bases between them. This CDR3 region has 17 residues. Germline V gene sequence: CDR1 MNHNS, CDR2 SASEGT. This CDR3 is CASIEQWIGQTYNEQFF. CDR3 DNA sequence: TGTGCCAGCATCGAACAGTGGATTGGACAAACCTACAATGAGCAGTTCTTC.

J is TRBJ2-3 and V is TRBV20-1; D remains unclear. This CDR3 region has 11 residues. CDR1 is DFQATT, CDR2 SNEGSKA, per germline (reference sequence). Trimming took 6 bases from V and 2 from J, leaving 6 bases between them. The CDR3 nucleotides read TGCAGTGCATCCACCACAGATACGCAGTATTTT. This codes for CSASTTDTQYF.

The chain uses TRBV5-1 and TRBJ2-1, with D possibly being TRBD1 (6 bases). CDR1 and CDR2 from the germline V gene are SGHRS and YFSETQ. This CDR3 is built from 15 residues. Trimming left V 2 bases short and J 0 bases short, with 9 bases between. The CDR3 spells CASSLTGFSYNEQFF. As DNA, the CDR3 is TGCGCCAGCAGCTTAACAGGGTTCTCCTACAATGAGCAGTTCTTC. Based on the CDR3 plus reference TRBV5-1 and TRBJ2-1, the full variable domain is KAGVTQTPRYLIKTRGQQVTLSCSPISGHRSVSWYQQTPGQGLQFLFEYFSETQRNKGNFPGRFSGRQFSNSRSEMNVSTLELGDSALYLCASSLTGFSYNEQFFGPGTRLTVL.

The table lists this clonotype with many counts. The chain employs TRBV5-1 and TRBJ2-3; 9 nucleotides agree with TRBD1. Germline V gives CDR1 SGHRS, CDR2 YFSETQ. The length of the CDR3 is 15 residues. V shed 4 bases and J 4 bases; nucleotides not matched to a gene: 7. The CDR3 nucleotides read TGCGCCAGCAGCGAACAGGGGGCAATGGCAGATACGCAGTATTTT. It encodes CASSEQGAMADTQYF. Drawing the rest from reference TRBV5-1 and TRBJ2-3, the complete variable domain is KAGVTQTPRYLIKTRGQQVTLSCSPISGHRSVSWYQQTPGQGLQFLFEYFSETQRNKGNFPGRFSGRQFSNSRSEMNVSTLELGDSALYLCASSEQGAMADTQYFGPGTRLTVL.

The CDR3 reads CSASPGSSGYEQYF. CDR3 nucleotides: TGCAGTGCCTCACCCGGGTCTAGCGGCTACGAGCAGTACTTC. The genes are TRBV20-1 and TRBJ2-7; TRBD2 agrees at 7 bases. Germline loops: CDR1 DFQATT, CDR2 SNEGSKA (reference sequence). The junction had 11 bases not matched to a gene; V was cut back by 6 bases and J by 3 bases. This CDR3 is 14 amino acids long.

This clonotype came up many times. The chain recombines TRBV6-1 with TRBJ1-6; 10 bases are shared with TRBD1. V shed 2 bases, J shed 11 bases, and the junction held 9 bases outside the gene matches. This CDR3 region has 16 residues. Germline CDR1 reads MNHNS; CDR2 reads SASEGT. The CDR3 spells CASSEWTGTGDPPLHF. For the CDR3, the DNA is TGTGCCAGCAGTGAATGGACCGGGACAGGGGATCCACCCCTCCACTTT.

At least ten counts were recorded for this clonotype. J is TRBJ2-3 and V is TRBV28; 7 bases line up with TRBD2. This CDR3 is built from 17 residues. Germline CDR1 and CDR2: MDHEN and SYDVKM. J was trimmed by 0 bases and V by 1 base; bases with no gene match: 7. CDR3 loop: CASSLLAGSGSTDTQYF. The CDR3 nucleotides are TGTGCCAGCAGTTTATTAGCAGGTAGCGGGAGCACAGATACGCAGTATTTT.

The sample holds many counts of this clonotype. The chain has TRBV20-1 and TRBJ2-1, with unresolved D. The CDR3 length is 10 residues. Trimming left V 5 bases short and J 6 bases short, with 5 bases between. From germline, CDR1 is DFQATT and CDR2 SNEGSKA (reference sequence). The CDR3 DNA sequence: TGCAGTGCTTGGGGCAATGAGCAGTTCTTC. Translation: CSAWGNEQFF.

This chain connects TRBV9 to TRBJ2-6; D not resolved. The CDR3 length is 19 residues. Germline V gives CDR1 SGDLS, CDR2 YYNGEE. V was shortened by 3 bases and J by 2 bases, with 21 bases between the two germline ends. The CDR3 DNA sequence: TGTGCCAGCAGCGCCGTGCCAGGAACCCCCCTAACTGGGGCCAACGTCCTGACTTTC. Translating it yields CASSAVPGTPLTGANVLTF.

The gene calls are TRBV29-1 and TRBJ1-4, with 8 bases identical to TRBD1. V lost 4 bases to trimming and J lost 7 bases; unmatched junction nucleotides: 2. There are 12 residues in the CDR3. Germline V gene lookup returns CDR1 SQVTM and CDR2 ANQGSEA. The CDR3 coding sequence is TGCAGCGTTGGGACAGGGCTTGAAAAACTGTTTTTT. Protein: CSVGTGLEKLFF.

Only a few counts were recorded for this clonotype. The J gene is TRBJ1-2, the V gene TRBV11-2; D is unresolved. This CDR3 has 13 amino acids. V gave up 3 bases and J gave up 7 bases, with 12 bases separating them. Germline CDR1 is SGHAT and CDR2 is FQNNGV. The CDR3 is CASSFGVDAGYTF. The CDR3 DNA reads TGTGCCAGCAGCTTCGGGGTTGACGCTGGCTACACCTTC.

The sample holds many counts of this clonotype. CDR3 bases: TGTGCCAGCAGCCTGCATGCGGGTGAGGGCTACGAGCAGTACTTC. It yields the protein CASSLHAGEGYEQYF. V usage is TRBV9 and J usage is TRBJ2-7, with D perhaps TRBD2 (5 bases). This CDR3 contains 15 residues. Trimming took off 4 bases at V and 3 bases at J, with 17 bases between the two ends. CDR1 and CDR2 (germline): SGDLS, YYNGEE.

This clonotype was detected a few times. This rearrangement joins TRBV12-3 or TRBV12-4 to TRBJ2-3; D gene ambiguous. V was clipped by 1 base and J by 6 bases, with 17 bases between them. This CDR3 region has 16 residues. CDR3 DNA: TGTGCCAGCAGTTTAGGGGTCAGCCCGGCGGTCGATACGCAGTATTTT. It translates to CASSLGVSPAVDTQYF.

The J gene is TRBJ2-1, the V gene TRBV24-1; 8 bases map to TRBD2. Trimming took 9 bases from V and 3 from J; bases not matched to a gene: 18. The CDR3 runs 18 residues. CDR1 is KGHDR and CDR2 is SFDVKD in the germline V gene. CDR3 residues: CATRRTSRSQALYNEQFF. The CDR3 coding sequence is TGTGCCACCCGGCGGACTAGCCGATCCCAAGCCCTCTACAATGAGCAGTTCTTC.

This clonotype was seen more than once but under ten times. The rearrangement joins TRBV12-3 or TRBV12-4 to TRBJ2-1; no clear D. The CDR3 is made up of 13 amino acids. Trimming removed 4 bases from V and 2 bases from J, with 6 bases in between. CDR3 bases: TGTGCCAGCAGTTACCGCACCTACAATGAGCAGTTCTTC. Its protein is CASSYRTYNEQFF.

The chain couples TRBV5-1 to TRBJ2-7, with D maybe TRBD1 (6 bases). With 4 bases removed from V and 7 bases from J, the gap between germline ends came to 21 bases. Germline lookup yields CDR1 SGHRS and CDR2 YFSETQ. This CDR3 comprises 15 residues. CDR3 loop: CASSRDGLTGGEQYF. CDR3 DNA sequence: TGCGCCAGCAGCCGTGACGGCCTGACAGGTGGGGAGCAGTACTTC.

This chain joins TRBV4-2 and TRBJ2-7; a possible D gene is TRBD1 (5 bases). The CDR3 has 17 residues. Germline assignment: CDR1 LGHNA and CDR2 YNFKEQ. V shed 0 bases and J shed 0 bases, with 15 bases lying between them. Here the CDR3 reads CASSQDVREDSSYEQYF. CDR3 bases: TGTGCCAGCAGCCAAGATGTGAGAGAAGACAGCTCCTACGAGCAGTACTTC.